This paragraph covers one TCR beta chain sequence. This sample is part of a study of blood T cell repertoires in COVID-19. V lost 7 bases to trimming and J lost 2 bases, with 5 bases between them. This CDR3 is 11 amino acids long. Sequenced by immunoSEQ multiplex PCR; TCRdb stores in-frame clones only, minus some. Of 40,000 to 50,000 clones listed, around four fifths are singletons. This chain joins TRBV12-3 or TRBV12-4 and TRBJ1-1; D gene uncertain. The sequencing sample was made of peripheral blood. This clonotype was sampled from a man aged 45-65 years with active COVID-19. CDR3 loop: CASTINTEAFF. Here the CDR3 DNA reads TGTGCCAGCACCATTAACACTGAAGCTTTCTTT.